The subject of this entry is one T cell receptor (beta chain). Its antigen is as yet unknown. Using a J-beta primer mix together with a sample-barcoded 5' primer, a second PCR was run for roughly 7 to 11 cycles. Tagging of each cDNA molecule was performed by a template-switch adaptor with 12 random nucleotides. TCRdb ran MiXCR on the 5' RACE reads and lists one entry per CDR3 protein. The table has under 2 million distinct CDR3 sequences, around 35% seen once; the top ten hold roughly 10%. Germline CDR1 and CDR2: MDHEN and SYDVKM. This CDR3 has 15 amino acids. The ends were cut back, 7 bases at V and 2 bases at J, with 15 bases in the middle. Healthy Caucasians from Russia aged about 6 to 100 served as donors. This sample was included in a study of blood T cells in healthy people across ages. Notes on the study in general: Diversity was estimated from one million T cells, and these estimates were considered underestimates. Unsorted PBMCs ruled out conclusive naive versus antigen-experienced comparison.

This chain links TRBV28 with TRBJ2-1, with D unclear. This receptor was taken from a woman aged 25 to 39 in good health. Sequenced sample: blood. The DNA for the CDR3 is TGTGCCAGCAACCCAACACATACTCCCTACAATGAGCAGTTCTTC. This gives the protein CASNPTHTPYNEQFF. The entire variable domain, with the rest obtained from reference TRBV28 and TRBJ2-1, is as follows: DVKVTQSSRYLVKRTGEKVFLECVQDMDHENMFWYRQDPGLGLRLIYFSYDVKMKEKGDIPEGYSVSREKKERFSLILESASTNQTSMYLCASNPTHTPYNEQFFGPGTRLTVL.